This TCR beta chain stems from a study of T cell responses to AZD1222 COVID-19 vaccine. Study-level results: Spike-specific TCR breadth and depth both grew after two AZD1222 doses.

With 2 bases removed from V and 5 bases from J, the gap between germline ends came to 10 bases. The CDR3 has 15 amino acids. CDR1 and CDR2 (germline): SGHVS, FNYEAQ. A word on this clone: Its antigen remains unknown.

Profiled with immunoSEQ multiplex PCR; TCRdb holds only in-frame clones, not every one. This table holds over 130,000 clones, approximately 94% found once. Sequences were derived from peripheral blood, sampled on day 0 of AZD1222 vaccination. The chain carries TRBV7-6 and TRBJ1-6, with D perhaps matching TRBD1 (5 bases). The source is an adult in good health. CDR3 coding DNA: TGTGCCAGCAGCTTAAGGGGAGGGGATAATTCACCCCTCCACTTT. As protein: CASSLRGGDNSPLHF.